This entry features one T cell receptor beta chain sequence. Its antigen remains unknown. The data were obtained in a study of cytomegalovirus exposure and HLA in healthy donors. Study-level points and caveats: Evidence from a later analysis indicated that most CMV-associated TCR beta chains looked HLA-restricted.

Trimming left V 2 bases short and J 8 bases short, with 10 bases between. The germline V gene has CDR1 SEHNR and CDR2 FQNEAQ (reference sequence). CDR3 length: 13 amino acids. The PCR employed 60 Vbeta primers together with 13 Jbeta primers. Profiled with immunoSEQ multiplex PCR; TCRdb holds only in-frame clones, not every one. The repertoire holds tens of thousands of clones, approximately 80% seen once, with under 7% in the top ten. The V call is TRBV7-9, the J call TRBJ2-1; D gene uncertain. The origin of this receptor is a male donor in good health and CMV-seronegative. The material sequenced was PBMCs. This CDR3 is CASSLTAGDEQFF. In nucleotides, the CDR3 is TGTGCCAGCAGCTTAACGGCCGGAGATGAGCAGTTCTTC.